Included here is one TCR beta chain sequence, with context. Its antigen is unknown. Naive CD8 T cells underwent sorting with the CD8+CD4-CCR7+CD45RA+ definition. The germline V gene encodes CDR1 MDHEN and CDR2 SYDVKM. V was pared by 7 bases and J by 4 bases, with 7 bases of the junction left unmatched. CDR3 length: 15 amino acids. The data derive from a study of molecular identifiers for immune sequencing clone quantification. Whole-study results and caveats: Whereas naive cells kept under 1% of molecules in clones above 20 RNA copies, such clones held over 97% in effectors.

As previously described, bulk TCR libraries were made using listed TCR primers. TCRdb fed the PCR reads into MiXCR, producing one record per CDR3 protein. The table lists thousands of distinct CDR3 sequences, roughly 33% of them singletons. This chain links TRBV28 with TRBJ2-2, with 9 bases fitting TRBD1. The sequenced sample was naive CD8+ T cells from blood, with Jurkat cell RNA spiked in. Described subset: FACS-sorted CD8+CD4-CCR7+CD45RA+ naive T cells. This clonotype was sampled from a human donor in good health. Some libraries in this study had Jurkat cell RNA spiked in. CDR3 DNA sequence: TGTGCCAGCAAAAGGACAGGGGCTTTCACCGGGGAGCTGTTTTTT. Translated: CASKRTGAFTGELFF.